This TCR beta chain was observed in a study of T-cell memory formation after mild COVID-19. Across the whole study: The TCR clusters were mostly specific to one donor. Study-wide results and caveats: The second-wave clones peaking on day 37 were not confirmed as SARS-CoV-2-specific. Day 15 to 85 contracting clones showed balanced CD4/CD8; day 15 to 37 expanders favored CD4+.

With 5 bases removed from V and 3 bases from J, the gap between germline ends came to 8 bases. Germline V gene lookup returns CDR1 SGHVS and CDR2 FNYEAQ. CDR3 length equals 12 residues. TCR alpha and TCR beta cDNA libraries carrying sample barcodes and UMIs were produced by 5'RACE using constant-segment primers. TCRdb processed the 5' RACE reads anew with MiXCR; each CDR3 protein has one entry. The table has some 130,000 distinct CDR3 sequences, roughly 24% seen once; the top ten hold around 22%. Only a few counts were recorded for this clonotype. No antigen is known for it. Sequencing was done on a sample of PBMCs or a T cell subset sorted from them (not recorded which). This receptor was obtained from an adult woman who had mild COVID-19 (a few samples of this study predate the infection). Cell type and time point are not known. This sequence joins TRBV7-6 and TRBJ2-7; D might be TRBD2 (5 bases). CDR3 sequence (DNA): TGTGCCAGCAGCCGTGGGAGCTACGAGCAGTACTTC. It yields the protein CASSRGSYEQYF.